One and the same sample provided the 25 T cell receptor beta chains below, sequenced in a study of T cells after yellow fever vaccination. Each CDR3 protein is one row after TCRdb ran MiXCR on the 5' RACE reads. The sample has hundreds of thousands of distinct CDR3 sequences; around 19% are singletons. The sample consisted of PBMCs, taken before the yellow fever booster vaccination. These receptors were collected from a man aged 18 to 35 who received the YFV17D yellow fever vaccine.

The chain carries TRBV28 and TRBJ2-5, with TRBD2 identical over 7 bases. This CDR3 region has 13 residues. The V gene's germline CDR1 is MDHEN and CDR2 SYDVKM. With 5 bases clipped from V and 4 bases from J, the junction kept 4 bases outside the gene matches. CDR3 DNA: TGTGCCAGCAGTACCCCGGGGGGAGAGACCCAGTACTTC. Translated, it gives CASSTPGGETQYF.

The chain carries TRBV27 and TRBJ2-5; tentative D call: TRBD1 (6 bases). This CDR3 contains 13 residues. In germline, CDR1 is MNHEY, CDR2 SMNVEV (reference sequence). V lost 9 bases and J 4 bases, leaving 15 bases between the germline ends. The CDR3 loop is CASRRDKGETQYF. The CDR3 DNA is TGTGCCAGTCGACGGGACAAGGGAGAGACCCAGTACTTC.

The count of this clonotype is one. The J gene is TRBJ2-7, the V gene TRBV6-5; D ambiguous. The germline V and J ends were trimmed by 5 bases and 4 bases, with 18 bases remaining between them. The CDR3 extends over 15 amino acids. CDR1 and CDR2 (germline): MNHEY, SVGAGI. The CDR3 DNA reads TGTGCCAGCAGTCCAAGACATTCCCAAGGATACGAGCAGTACTTC. It encodes CASSPRHSQGYEQYF.

This clonotype has more than one count but fewer than ten. This sequence joins TRBV9 and TRBJ2-1, with 8 bases that match TRBD1. After removal of 1 base from V and 2 bases from J, the junction contained 2 bases not matched to a gene. CDR1 SGDLS and CDR2 YYNGEE come from the germline V gene. The CDR3 has 15 residues. The chain's CDR3 is CASSVRQGTYNEQFF. CDR3 bases: TGTGCCAGCAGCGTAAGACAGGGGACCTACAATGAGCAGTTCTTC. The whole variable domain, filled in from reference TRBV9 and TRBJ2-1, reads DSGVTQTPKHLITATGQRVTLRCSPRSGDLSVYWYQQSLDQGLQFLIQYYNGEERAKGNILERFSAQQFPDLHSELNLSSLELGDSALYFCASSVRQGTYNEQFFGPGTRLTVL.

This clonotype was recorded many times. The V call is TRBV29-1, the J call TRBJ2-6; D is unresolved. With 4 bases removed from V and 1 base from J, the gap between germline ends came to 5 bases. The CDR3 is 13 residues long. Germline V gives CDR1 SQVTM, CDR2 ANQGSEA. This CDR3 reads CSVAVSGANVLTF. In DNA form, the CDR3 reads TGCAGCGTTGCGGTTTCTGGGGCCAACGTCCTGACTTTC.

This chain connects TRBV28 to TRBJ2-1; the D is unclear. Trimming removed 8 bases at V and 0 bases at J, with 11 bases between. The germline gives CDR1 MDHEN, CDR2 SYDVKM. CDR3 length: 14 amino acids. In DNA, the CDR3 is TGTGCCAGCGTTAGTAGTAGCTCCTACAATGAGCAGTTCTTC. Translating gives CASVSSSSYNEQFF.

In this sample, this clonotype turned up many times. V and J are TRBV7-9 and TRBJ2-3; 10 nucleotides match TRBD2. The CDR3 is made up of 16 amino acids. Looked up from germline, CDR1 is SEHNR and CDR2 is FQNEAQ (reference sequence). The trim removed 4 bases at V and 4 bases at J, leaving 8 bases unmatched. This chain's CDR3 is CASSSAIAGGSDTQYF. CDR3 nucleotides: TGTGCCAGCAGCTCGGCTATAGCGGGGGGCTCAGATACGCAGTATTTT.

The chain carries TRBV24-1 and TRBJ2-3, with D possibly called TRBD1 or TRBD2 (6 bases each). Per the germline V gene, CDR1 is KGHDR and CDR2 is SFDVKD. The CDR3 sequence is 16 residues long. V lost 1 base to trimming and J lost 2 bases, with 12 bases between them. The CDR3 DNA reads as TGTGCCACCAGTGATTTAGGAGGGGGTTTCACAGATACGCAGTATTTT. Translation gives CATSDLGGGFTDTQYF.

The sample holds a few counts of this clonotype. The gene calls are TRBV9 and TRBJ2-7; 9 nucleotides line up with TRBD2. V gave up 3 bases and J gave up 6 bases; unmatched junction bases: 10. The CDR3 covers 15 residues. The germline gives CDR1 SGDLS, CDR2 YYNGEE. The CDR3 region is CASSEGGGGASEQYF. The CDR3 DNA sequence: TGTGCCAGCAGCGAGGGAGGCGGGGGGGCATCCGAGCAGTACTTC.

This chain connects TRBV9 to TRBJ2-2, with D possibly being TRBD1 (5 bases). Looked up from germline, CDR1 is SGDLS and CDR2 is YYNGEE. The CDR3 length is 14 residues. The germline V and J ends were trimmed by 2 bases and 3 bases, with 8 bases remaining between them. CDR3 DNA sequence: TGTGCCAGCAGCGTTGACAGATACACCGGGGAGCTGTTTTTT. Its translation: CASSVDRYTGELFF.

J is TRBJ2-7 and V is TRBV27; D is unclear. Germline V CDR1 and CDR2: MNHEY, SMNVEV (reference sequence). This CDR3 region has 14 residues. V lost 0 bases and J lost 6, with 12 bases in between. The CDR3 sequence: CASSLSSGLGEQYV. CDR3 nucleotides: TGTGCCAGCAGTTTATCTTCCGGTTTAGGCGAGCAGTACGTC.

This clonotype was picked up a small number of times. The chain carries TRBV27 and TRBJ2-1; 8 bases align to TRBD2. CDR3 length equals 16 residues. Trimming took 8 bases from V and 0 from J; bases not matched to a gene: 9. Germline V gives CDR1 MNHEY, CDR2 SMNVEV (reference sequence). In DNA form, the CDR3 reads TGTGCCAGCGAAAAACTAGCGGCGGACTCCTACAATGAGCAGTTCTTC. The encoded protein is CASEKLAADSYNEQFF.

The genes are TRBV6-4 and TRBJ2-5; either TRBD1 or TRBD2 may fit D (5 bases each). Germline lookup yields CDR1 MRHNA and CDR2 SNTAGT. V dropped 0 bases and J dropped 7 bases, with 15 bases sitting between them. CDR3 length equals 15 residues. The CDR3 is CASSDSLGPGGTQYF. The CDR3 nucleotides are TGTGCCAGCAGTGACTCCCTGGGACCTGGGGGGACCCAGTACTTC.

This chain uses TRBV6-5 with TRBJ2-7; D might be TRBD1 or TRBD2, each matching 5 bases. This CDR3 contains 17 residues. Trimming cost V 2 bases and J 3 bases, with 20 bases left between them. The germline V gene has CDR1 MNHEY and CDR2 SVGAGI. The CDR3 bases are TGTGCCAGCAGTTACCCCGCCCCGGGGCGGACCGTCTACGAGCAGTACTTC. Protein: CASSYPAPGRTVYEQYF.

The chain uses TRBV29-1 and TRBJ2-3; tentatively, D is TRBD2 (5 bases). CDR1 and CDR2 from the germline V gene are SQVTM and ANQGSEA. The CDR3 sequence is 13 residues long. Trimming left V 5 bases short and J 0 bases short, with 9 bases between. In DNA, the CDR3 is TGCAGCGTTCGAGGGCGGAGCACAGATACGCAGTATTTT. Its protein product is CSVRGRSTDTQYF.

This chain connects TRBV7-7 to TRBJ2-2; perhaps TRBD1 as D (5 bases). Germline assignment: CDR1 SSHAT and CDR2 FNYEAQ (reference sequence). Trimming pared 3 bases from V and 2 bases from J, leaving 7 bases between. The CDR3 length is 14 residues. CDR3 nucleotides: TGTGCCAGCAGCTTTGGACACAACACCGGGGAGCTGTTTTTT. Residues: CASSFGHNTGELFF.

There are a few counts of this clonotype. The chain's CDR3 is CASSPGQVTNYGYTF. In nucleotides, the CDR3 is TGTGCCAGCTCACCGGGACAGGTTACTAACTATGGCTACACCTTC. This chain uses TRBV18 with TRBJ1-2; 8 bases fit TRBD1. Looked up from germline, CDR1 is KGHSH and CDR2 is LQKENI. The CDR3 is made up of 15 amino acids. V shed 3 bases and J 0 bases; nucleotides not matched to a gene: 3.

The chain employs TRBV4-1 and TRBJ2-3; the match to TRBD2 covers 13 bases. The CDR3 runs to 17 residues. With 0 bases clipped from V and 4 bases from J, the junction kept 4 bases outside the gene matches. Germline CDR1 and CDR2: MGHRA and YSYEKL. This CDR3 is CASSQDEGLAGADTQYF. CDR3 bases: TGCGCCAGCAGCCAAGATGAAGGACTAGCGGGGGCAGATACGCAGTATTTT.

V gene TRBV5-5 combines with J gene TRBJ2-7, with D unclear. The CDR3 loop spans 13 amino acids. CDR1 SGHKS and CDR2 YYEKEE come from the germline V gene (reference sequence). Trimming left V 2 bases short and J 0 bases short, with 6 bases between. The CDR3 sequence is CASSFLFSYEQYF. The DNA for the CDR3 is TGTGCCAGCAGCTTCCTGTTCTCCTACGAGCAGTACTTC.

This chain links TRBV4-2 with TRBJ1-5, with no clear D. Trimming cost V 4 bases and J 2 bases, with 9 bases left between them. The CDR3 length is 14 residues. Germline assignment: CDR1 LGHNA and CDR2 YNFKEQ. The CDR3 reads CASSLHKGNQPQHF. In DNA, the CDR3 is TGTGCCAGCAGCCTGCATAAGGGCAATCAGCCCCAGCATTTT.

This clonotype was detected a few times. CDR3 loop: CASSLFSPGPTTSISYNEQFF. CDR3 DNA: TGTGCCAGCAGTTTATTTTCCCCGGGACCTACCACTTCCATCTCCTACAATGAGCAGTTCTTC. The chain employs TRBV27 and TRBJ2-1; D is perhaps TRBD1 or TRBD2 (5 bases each). With 1 base removed from V and 0 bases from J, the gap between germline ends came to 25 bases. CDR3 length equals 21 residues. Germline V gene sequence: CDR1 MNHEY, CDR2 SMNVEV (reference sequence).

This clonotype has more than one count but fewer than ten. This chain uses TRBV6-5 with TRBJ1-2; TRBD1 agrees at 8 bases. Germline V gene data show CDR1 as MNHEY and CDR2 as SVGAGI. The CDR3 is made up of 15 amino acids. V gave up 6 bases and J gave up 2 bases; unmatched junction bases: 8. The CDR3 here is CASRPGQGANYGYTF. The DNA of the CDR3 is TGTGCCAGCAGACCCGGACAGGGTGCGAACTATGGCTACACCTTC.

V usage is TRBV4-1 and J usage is TRBJ1-1; D is possibly TRBD1 (6 bases). This CDR3 contains 15 residues. The V gene lost 3 bases and the J gene lost 1 base, with 12 bases spanning the gap. Germline V gene sequence: CDR1 MGHRA, CDR2 YSYEKL. CDR3 sequence: CASSHTPGQNTEAFF. In DNA, the CDR3 is TGCGCCAGCAGCCACACTCCGGGACAGAACACTGAAGCTTTCTTT.

This clonotype was recorded a few times. This CDR3 is CASTPLTGSSYEQYF. Here the CDR3 DNA reads TGTGCCAGCACTCCGTTGACAGGGAGCTCCTACGAGCAGTACTTC. The chain has TRBV6-5 and TRBJ2-7; 7 nucleotides line up with TRBD1. CDR3 length: 15 residues. Trimming took 7 bases from V and 0 from J; bases not matched to a gene: 9. Germline V CDR1 and CDR2: MNHEY, SVGAGI.

This chain joins TRBV6-1 and TRBJ2-5; D uncertain. The CDR3 contains 12 residues. V dropped 4 bases and J dropped 5 bases, with 8 bases sitting between them. Germline CDR1 MNHNS, CDR2 SASEGT. The CDR3 nucleotides read TGTGCCAGCAGTGGATGGACGGAGACCCAGTACTTC. Amino acids: CASSGWTETQYF.